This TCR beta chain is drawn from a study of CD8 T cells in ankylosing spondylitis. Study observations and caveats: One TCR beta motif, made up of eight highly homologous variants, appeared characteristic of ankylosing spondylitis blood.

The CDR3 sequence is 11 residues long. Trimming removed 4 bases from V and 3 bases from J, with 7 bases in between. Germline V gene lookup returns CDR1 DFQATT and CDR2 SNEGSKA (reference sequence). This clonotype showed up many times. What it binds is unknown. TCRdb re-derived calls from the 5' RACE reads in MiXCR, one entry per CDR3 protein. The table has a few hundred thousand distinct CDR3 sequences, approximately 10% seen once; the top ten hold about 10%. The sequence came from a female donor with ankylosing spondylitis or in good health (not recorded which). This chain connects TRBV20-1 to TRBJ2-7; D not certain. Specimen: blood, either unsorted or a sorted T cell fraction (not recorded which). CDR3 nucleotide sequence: TGCAGTGCTACCCCTAGCTACGAGCAGTACTTC. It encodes CSATPSYEQYF.